The text below deals with one TCR beta chain. Some clones are missing from TCRdb's copy, which holds only in-frame ones; the method was immunoSEQ multiplex PCR. The data show 90,000 to 130,000 clones, around 82% seen once. The sample belongs to a study of T cell responses to AZD1222 COVID-19 vaccine. The CDR3 extends over 14 amino acids. The V gene's germline CDR1 is MNHEY and CDR2 SMNVEV (reference sequence). J gave up 7 bases and V 4 bases, and 4 bases lay outside the gene matches. This clonotype was obtained from an adult in good health. The starting material was peripheral blood, obtained on day 0 of AZD1222 vaccination. The chain uses TRBV27 and TRBJ1-4; 9 positions match TRBD1. The CDR3 bases are TGTGCCAGCAGTTCGGGACAGGGTCCTGAAAAACTGTTTTTT. As protein: CASSSGQGPEKLFF.